This T cell receptor (beta chain) stems from a study of CD8+CD57+ T cells in acquired aplastic anemia. At the level of the study: Yields of DNA that came from sorted CD4+ and CD8+ cells averaged about 3.5 ug. Healthy donor sequencing depth: 9 million to 10.8 million CD4+, some 12 million CD8+ reads.

Genomic DNA, the template, was used for profiling of the TCR beta VDJ and CDR3. TCRdb recomputed calls from the reads with MiXCR, one row per CDR3 protein. The sample consists of about 220,000 distinct CDR3 sequences, 34% of them appearing once. General study findings and limits: Patients and controls shared 25 to 30 CD8+ CDR3 sequences.

The CDR3 sequence is 15 residues long. V dropped 5 bases and J dropped 1 base, with 9 bases sitting between them. The germline V gene has CDR1 SEHNR and CDR2 FQNEAQ (reference sequence). In this sample, this clonotype turned up many times. Its specificity is unknown. The chain has TRBV7-9 and TRBJ2-6, with D unclear. This clonotype originated in a human donor in good health, serving as a control. The sequencing input was sorted CD4+, CD8+, or CD8+CD57+ T cells (not recorded which) from PBMCs. CDR3 in DNA: TGTGCCAGCAGCGCTATGGGGTCTGGGGCCAACGTCCTGACTTTC. It specifies CASSAMGSGANVLTF.